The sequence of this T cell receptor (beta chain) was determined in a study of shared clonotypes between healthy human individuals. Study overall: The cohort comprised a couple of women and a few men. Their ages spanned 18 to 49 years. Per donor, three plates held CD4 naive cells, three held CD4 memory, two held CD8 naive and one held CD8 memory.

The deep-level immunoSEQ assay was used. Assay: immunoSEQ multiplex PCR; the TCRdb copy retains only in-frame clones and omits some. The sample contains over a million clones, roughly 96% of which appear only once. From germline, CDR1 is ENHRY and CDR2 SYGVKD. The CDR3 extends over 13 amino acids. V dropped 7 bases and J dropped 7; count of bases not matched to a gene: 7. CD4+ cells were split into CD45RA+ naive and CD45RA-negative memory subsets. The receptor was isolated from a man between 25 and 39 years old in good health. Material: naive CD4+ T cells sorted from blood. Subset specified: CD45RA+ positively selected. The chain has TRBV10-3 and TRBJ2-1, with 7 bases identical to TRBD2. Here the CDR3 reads CAIKGGSTNEQFF. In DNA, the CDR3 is TGTGCCATCAAGGGCGGGAGTACGAATGAGCAGTTCTTC.